This record looks at one T cell receptor beta chain sequence and its context. Its matching antigen is unknown. The data were taken from a study of vaccination effects on CD4 cells after COVID-19. Germline CDR1 is MNHEY and CDR2 is SVGAGI. The CDR3 covers 13 residues. J lost 14 bases, V lost 7 bases, and 10 bases had no gene match. TCRdb keeps only in-frame clones here, not all; method: immunoSEQ multiplex PCR. Of around 40,000 clones in the sample, approximately 72% were seen once. Expansion with viral peptide pools was applied to antigen-specific CD4+ T cells by the ViraFEST assay prior to sequencing. Isolating CD4+ T cells followed more than 9 days of culture. The person was diagnosed with PCR-confirmed SARS-CoV-2 infection between March and December 2020.

Sequencing used CD4+ T cells from PBMCs cultured with a peptide pool, obtained before COVID-19 vaccination. The receptor was derived from a human donor who had a prior SARS-CoV-2 infection. This sequence joins TRBV6-5 and TRBJ2-3, with 12 bases fitting TRBD1. The CDR3: CASNNRDRGLLYF. CDR3 bases: TGTGCCAGCAACAACCGGGACAGGGGGCTGCTGTATTTT.